The TCR beta chain under discussion was sequenced for a study of T cells in Graves' hyperthyroidism and ophthalmopathy. Study findings and constraints: For ophthalmopathy, model prediction preceded onset by a median roughly 6.5 months. In blood, most of the thyroid clonotypes expanded above 0.001 were also present.

Between the trimmed V and J ends, which lost 0 bases and 1 base, there was a span of 10 bases. Germline V gene lookup returns CDR1 SGHRS and CDR2 YFSETQ. This CDR3 is 15 amino acids long. This clonotype appeared many times. As yet, its antigen is unknown. Subjects aged 18 to 65 presented with newly diagnosed hyperthyroidism of less than 2 months' duration. Amplification yielded TCR beta CDR3 regions, with RNA transcripts as the source. The HTBI set primed first-round TCR CDR3 RT-PCR. TCRdb re-analysed the multiplex PCR reads in MiXCR, keeping a single row per CDR3 protein. Of hundreds of thousands of distinct CDR3 sequences listed, about 19% are singletons.

The sequencing input was blood. The clonotype originates from a woman aged 18-35 years with Graves' hyperthyroidism. This chain links TRBV5-1 with TRBJ1-1; a possible D gene is TRBD1 (6 bases). CDR3 sequence reads: CASSLAGAENTEAFF. The CDR3 bases are TGCGCCAGCAGCTTGGCGGGGGCCGAGAACACTGAAGCTTTCTTT.